A selection of T cell receptor beta chains follows, all from one sample in a study of response to subunit inactivated influenza vaccine. TCRdb recomputed calls from the RT-PCR reads with MiXCR, one row per CDR3 protein. The data contain more than 550,000 distinct CDR3 sequences, approximately 10% of them singletons. The sequences come from PBMCs from blood, collected on the day of vaccination. These receptors originate from a man between 45 and 60 years old who received an inactivated influenza vaccine. Each CDR3 is given with its conserved first and last residue. D genes are given only for firm matches. Part of the rows lack a size; the others show once, few, many or a class for expanded clones.

TRBV6-1	few	TRBJ2-2	-	CASSEPTGLTTGELFF	TGTGCCAGCAGTGAACCAACAGGGTTGACCACCGGGGAGCTGTTTTTT
TRBV20-1	few	TRBJ2-5	TRBD2	CSARGDRREGGWAQYF	TGCAGTGCTAGAGGCGACAGGCGGGAGGGGGGCTGGGCCCAGTACTTC
TRBV29-1	few	TRBJ1-5	-	CSVATTQGDGPQHF	TGCAGCGTAGCCACGACACAAGGCGATGGGCCCCAGCATTTT
TRBV28	-	TRBJ1-2	-	CATRTYGYTF	TGTGCCACCCGTACGTATGGCTACACCTTC
TRBV28	many	TRBJ1-1	-	CASSFYRENTEAFF	TGTGCCAGCAGTTTCTACAGGGAGAACACTGAAGCTTTCTTT
TRBV4-2	-	TRBJ2-7	TRBD2	CASSQFSGSGSYEQYF	TGTGCCAGCAGCCAATTTAGCGGGAGTGGCTCCTACGAGCAGTACTTC
TRBV24-1	many	TRBJ2-1	-	CATSDRPRGITYNEQFF	TGTGCCACCAGTGATCGGCCACGGGGGATCACCTACAATGAGCAGTTCTTC
TRBV28	-	TRBJ2-3	-	CASSPPRGGTDTQYF	TGTGCCAGCAGTCCCCCCCGGGGAGGCACAGATACGCAGTATTTT
TRBV4-2	-	TRBJ1-2	-	CASSQEATVPYGYTF	TGTGCCAGCAGCCAAGAGGCAACAGTTCCCTATGGCTACACCTTC
TRBV6-2/TRBV6-3	-	TRBJ1-1	-	CASSWTSRIGTTEAFF	TGTGCCAGCAGTTGGACATCCCGGATCGGAACGACTGAAGCTTTCTTT
TRBV5-5	few	TRBJ1-6	-	CASSESSSYNSPLHF	TGTGCCAGCAGCGAGTCCAGCTCCTATAATTCACCCCTCCACTTT
TRBV10-3	-	TRBJ2-1	-	CAISVGVSRPYNEQFF	TGTGCCATCAGTGTTGGTGTTAGCAGGCCCTACAATGAGCAGTTCTTC
TRBV20-1	-	TRBJ2-1	TRBD2	CSARRLADTYNEQFF	TGCAGTGCCAGACGGCTAGCGGACACCTACAATGAGCAGTTCTTC